The rows below give T cell receptor beta chains drawn from one sample of a study of somatic mutations in cytotoxic T cells in rheumatoid arthritis. Data came from immunoSEQ multiplex PCR; TCRdb stores just in-frame clones and leaves some out. The data hold 15,000 to 25,000 clones, with approximately 80% observed a single time. Material: CD8+ T cells sorted from blood. The source of these receptors is a woman aged 50 to 65 in good health. Each CDR3 is given with its conserved first and last residue. D genes are given only for firm matches. Size values are once, few and many counts, or a class for expanded clones, and some rows have none.

J	size	D	V	CDR3	DNA
TRBJ1-1	NA	NA	TRBV6-5	CASSYAGVNTEAFF	TGTGCCAGCAGTTACGCAGGGGTGAACACTGAAGCTTTCTTT
TRBJ2-6	once	TRBD1	TRBV9	CASSGPVTGQGLYSGANVLTF	TGTGCCAGCAGCGGACCAGTCACGGGACAGGGATTGTACTCTGGGGCCAACGTCCTGACTTTC
TRBJ1-3	NA	TRBD1	TRBV4-1	CASSQDAGQGVWRFGNTIYF	TGCGCCAGCAGCCAAGACGCGGGACAGGGTGTTTGGCGTTTTGGAAACACCATATATTTT
TRBJ2-7	NA	NA	TRBV7-9	CASSSGPETPPYEQYF	TGTGCCAGCAGCTCCGGGCCTGAGACGCCACCCTACGAGCAGTACTTC
TRBJ2-3	NA	NA	TRBV28	CASSLSLISTDTQYF	TGTGCCAGCAGTCTCTCCCTTATTAGCACAGATACGCAGTATTTT
TRBJ2-3	NA	TRBD2	TRBV4-2	CASSQDETSGGGRTDTQYF	TGTGCCAGCAGCCAAGATGAAACTAGCGGGGGGGGACGCACAGATACGCAGTATTTT
TRBJ2-7	NA	TRBD2	TRBV2	CASKRLAGVKYEQYF	TGTGCCAGCAAAAGACTAGCGGGAGTAAAGTACGAGCAGTACTTC
TRBJ2-3	NA	TRBD1	TRBV19	CASSIEGAGTDTQYF	TGTGCCAGTAGTATCGAGGGGGCCGGCACAGATACGCAGTATTTT
TRBJ2-7	NA	NA	TRBV5-1	CASSRQDEQYF	TGCGCCAGCAGCCGACAGGACGAGCAGTACTTC
TRBJ1-1	NA	TRBD1	TRBV23-1	CASSQSAGGNTEAFF	TGCGCCAGCAGTCAATCAGCAGGGGGGAACACTGAAGCTTTCTTT
TRBJ1-2	NA	TRBD1	TRBV6-1	CASRDRVLDGYTF	TGTGCCAGCAGGGACAGGGTTCTGGATGGCTACACCTTC
TRBJ1-4	few	NA	TRBV7-9	CASSFPRGRTNEKLFF	TGTGCCAGCAGCTTTCCCCGTGGAAGGACTAATGAAAAACTGTTTTTT
TRBJ2-1	NA	NA	TRBV10-3	CAISPDDLGSEHEQFF	TGTGCCATCAGCCCGGATGACCTTGGGTCAGAGCATGAGCAGTTCTTC
TRBJ1-2	NA	NA	TRBV6-4	CASSGHGYTF	TGTGCCAGCAGTGGCCATGGCTACACCTTC
TRBJ1-5	NA	NA	TRBV19	CASSIKDPDQPQHF	TGTGCCAGTAGTATAAAGGATCCCGATCAGCCCCAGCATTTT
TRBJ2-2	NA	TRBD2	TRBV7-6	CASSQRASGGRLDTGELFF	TGTGCCAGCAGCCAGCGGGCTAGCGGGGGGCGATTGGACACCGGGGAGCTGTTTTTT
TRBJ2-7	NA	TRBD1	TRBV29-1	CSVEGDRGINEQYF	TGCAGCGTCGAGGGGGACAGGGGGATAAACGAGCAGTACTTC
TRBJ2-1	NA	NA	TRBV11-3	CASSSRDTGSYNEQFF	TGTGCCAGCAGCTCCCGGGACACGGGCTCCTACAATGAGCAGTTCTTC
TRBJ1-1	NA	NA	TRBV6-4	CASSERVSSTEAFF	TGTGCCAGCAGTGAGAGGGTATCGTCAACTGAAGCTTTCTTT
TRBJ2-7	NA	NA	TRBV6-1	CASSHQGPGYEQYF	TGTGCCAGCAGTCACCAGGGGCCAGGCTACGAGCAGTACTTC
TRBJ1-3	few	TRBD1	TRBV19	CASSKTGSGNTIYF	TGTGCCAGTAGTAAGACAGGGTCGGGAAACACCATATATTTT
TRBJ2-7	NA	TRBD1	TRBV5-6	CASSSRTGGFYEQYF	TGTGCCAGCAGCTCCAGGACAGGGGGCTTCTACGAGCAGTACTTC
TRBJ2-3	NA	NA	TRBV4-2	CASSPRTVFTDTQYF	TGTGCCAGCAGCCCCAGGACAGTTTTCACAGATACGCAGTATTTT
TRBJ1-1	NA	NA	TRBV4-1	CASSQPGTRTEAFF	TGCGCCAGCAGCCAACCGGGGACGCGGACTGAAGCTTTCTTT
TRBJ2-7	NA	NA	TRBV5-1	CASRGGEVSASYEQYF	TGCGCCAGCAGGGGCGGGGAGGTTAGCGCCTCCTACGAGCAGTACTTC
TRBJ2-2	NA	NA	TRBV21-1	CASECGTGGTGELFF	TGTGCCAGCGAATGCGGGACAGGGGGTACCGGGGAGCTGTTTTTT
TRBJ2-7	NA	TRBD1	TRBV5-5	CASSLAPVGQEISYEQYF	TGTGCCAGCAGCTTGGCCCCAGTGGGACAGGAGATCTCCTACGAGCAGTACTTC
TRBJ2-7	NA	NA	TRBV2	CASSETVSYEQYF	TGTGCCAGCAGTGAAACAGTCTCCTACGAGCAGTACTTC